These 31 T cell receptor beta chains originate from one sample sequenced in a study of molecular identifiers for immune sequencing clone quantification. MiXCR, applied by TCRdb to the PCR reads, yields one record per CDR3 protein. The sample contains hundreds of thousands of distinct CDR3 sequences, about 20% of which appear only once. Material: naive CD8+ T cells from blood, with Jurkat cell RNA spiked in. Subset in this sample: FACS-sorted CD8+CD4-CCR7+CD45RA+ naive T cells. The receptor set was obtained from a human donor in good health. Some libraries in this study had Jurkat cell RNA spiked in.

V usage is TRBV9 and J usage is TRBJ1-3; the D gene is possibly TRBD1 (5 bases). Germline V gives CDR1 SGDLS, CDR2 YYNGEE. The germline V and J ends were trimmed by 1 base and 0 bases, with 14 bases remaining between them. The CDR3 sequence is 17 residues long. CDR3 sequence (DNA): TGTGCCAGCAGCGTATCGGCAGGGAAAAGCTCTGGAAACACCATATATTTT. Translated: CASSVSAGKSSGNTIYF.

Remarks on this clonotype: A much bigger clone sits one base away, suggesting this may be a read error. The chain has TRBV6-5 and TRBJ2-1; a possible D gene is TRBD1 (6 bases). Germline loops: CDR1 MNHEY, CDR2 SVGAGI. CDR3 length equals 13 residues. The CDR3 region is CASGYAGVSEQFF. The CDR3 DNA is TGTGCCAGCGGTTACGCAGGGGTCAGTGAGCAGTTCTTC.

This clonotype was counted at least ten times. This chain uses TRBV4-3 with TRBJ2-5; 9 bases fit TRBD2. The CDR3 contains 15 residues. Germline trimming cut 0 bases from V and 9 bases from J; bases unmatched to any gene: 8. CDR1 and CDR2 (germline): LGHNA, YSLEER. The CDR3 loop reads CASSQDEGGGEAQYF. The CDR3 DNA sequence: TGCGCCAGCAGCCAAGATGAAGGCGGGGGGGAGGCCCAGTACTTC.

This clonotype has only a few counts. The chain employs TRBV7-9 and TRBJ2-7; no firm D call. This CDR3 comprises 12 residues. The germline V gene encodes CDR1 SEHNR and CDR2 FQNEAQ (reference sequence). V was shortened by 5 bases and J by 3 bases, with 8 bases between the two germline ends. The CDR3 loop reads CASSQTFYEQYF. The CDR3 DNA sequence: TGTGCCAGCAGCCAGACCTTCTACGAGCAGTACTTC. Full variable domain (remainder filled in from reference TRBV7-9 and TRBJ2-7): DTGVSQNPRHKITKRGQNVTFRCDPISEHNRLYWYRQTLGQGPEFLTYFQNEAQLEKSRLLSDRFSAERPKGSFSTLEIQRTEQGDSAMYLCASSQTFYEQYFGPGTRLTVT.

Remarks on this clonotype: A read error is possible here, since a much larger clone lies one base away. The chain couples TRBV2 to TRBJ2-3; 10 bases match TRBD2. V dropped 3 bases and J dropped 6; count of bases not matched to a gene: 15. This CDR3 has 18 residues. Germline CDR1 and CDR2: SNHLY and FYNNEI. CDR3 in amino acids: CASSEHTGASGSKDTQYF. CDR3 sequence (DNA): TGTGCCAGCAGTGAGCACACCGGGGCTAGCGGGAGTAAGGATACGCAGTATTTT.

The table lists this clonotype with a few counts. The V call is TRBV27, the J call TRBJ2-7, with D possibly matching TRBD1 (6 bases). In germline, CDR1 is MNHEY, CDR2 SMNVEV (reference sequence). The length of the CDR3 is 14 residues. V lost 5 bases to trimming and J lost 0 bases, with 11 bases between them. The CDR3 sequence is CASSTYRDSYEQYF. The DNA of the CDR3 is TGTGCCAGCAGTACCTACAGGGACTCCTACGAGCAGTACTTC.

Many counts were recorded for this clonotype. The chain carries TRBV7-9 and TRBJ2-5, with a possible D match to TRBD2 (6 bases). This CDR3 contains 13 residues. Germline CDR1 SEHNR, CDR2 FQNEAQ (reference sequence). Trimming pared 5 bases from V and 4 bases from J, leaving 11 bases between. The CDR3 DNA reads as TGTGCCAGCAGCCTCGGGAGCAGAGAGACCCAGTACTTC. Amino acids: CASSLGSRETQYF.

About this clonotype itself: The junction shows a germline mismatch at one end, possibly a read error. The CDR3 protein is CASSLEGQQSTNEELFF. Here the CDR3 DNA reads TGTGCCAGCAGCTTAGAGGGACAGCAATCAACTAATGAAGAACTGTTTTTT. The chain links TRBV7-9 to TRBJ1-4, with TRBD1 matching 7 bases. The CDR3 length is 17 residues. Germline assignment: CDR1 SEHNR and CDR2 FQNEAQ (reference sequence).

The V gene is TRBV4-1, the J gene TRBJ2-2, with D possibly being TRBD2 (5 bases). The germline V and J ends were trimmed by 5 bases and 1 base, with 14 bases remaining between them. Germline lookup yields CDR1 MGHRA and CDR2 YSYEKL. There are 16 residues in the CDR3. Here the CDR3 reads CASSELGLRNTGELFF. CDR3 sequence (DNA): TGCGCCAGCAGCGAACTAGGCCTGAGGAACACCGGGGAGCTGTTTTTT.

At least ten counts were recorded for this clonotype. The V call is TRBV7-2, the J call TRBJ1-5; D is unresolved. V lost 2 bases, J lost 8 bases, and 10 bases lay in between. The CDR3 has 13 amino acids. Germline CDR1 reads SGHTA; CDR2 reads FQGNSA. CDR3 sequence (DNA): TGTGCCAGCAGCTTATACGGAGCGGAGCCCCAGCATTTT. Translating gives CASSLYGAEPQHF. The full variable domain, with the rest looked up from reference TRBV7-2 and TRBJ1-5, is GAGVSQSPSNKVTEKGKDVELRCDPISGHTALYWYRQSLGQGLEFLIYFQGNSAPDKSGLPSDRFSAERTGGSVSTLTIQRTQQEDSAVYLCASSLYGAEPQHFGDGTRLSIL.

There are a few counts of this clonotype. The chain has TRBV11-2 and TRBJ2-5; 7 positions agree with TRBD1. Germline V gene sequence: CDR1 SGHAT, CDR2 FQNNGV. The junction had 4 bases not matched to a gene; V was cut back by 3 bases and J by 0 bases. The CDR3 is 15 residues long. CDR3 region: CASSFPGQDQETQYF. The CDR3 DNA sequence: TGTGCCAGCAGCTTTCCTGGACAGGACCAAGAGACCCAGTACTTC. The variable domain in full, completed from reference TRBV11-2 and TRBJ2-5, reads EAGVAQSPRYKIIEKRQSVAFWCNPISGHATLYWYQQILGQGPKLLIQFQNNGVVDDSQLPKDRFSAERLKGVDSTLKIQPAKLEDSAVYLCASSFPGQDQETQYFGPGTRLLVL.

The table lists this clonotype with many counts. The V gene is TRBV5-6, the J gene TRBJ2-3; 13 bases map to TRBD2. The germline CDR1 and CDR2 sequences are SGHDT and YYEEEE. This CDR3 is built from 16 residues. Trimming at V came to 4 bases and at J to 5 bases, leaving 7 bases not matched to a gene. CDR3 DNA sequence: TGTGCCAGCAGCCCCTGGACTAGCGGGAGAGGAGATACGCAGTATTTT. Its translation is CASSPWTSGRGDTQYF. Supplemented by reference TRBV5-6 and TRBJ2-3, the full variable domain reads DAGVTQSPTHLIKTRGQQVTLRCSPKSGHDTVSWYQQALGQGPQFIFQYYEEEERQRGNFPDRFSGHQFPNYSSELNVNALLLGDSALYLCASSPWTSGRGDTQYFGPGTRLTVL.

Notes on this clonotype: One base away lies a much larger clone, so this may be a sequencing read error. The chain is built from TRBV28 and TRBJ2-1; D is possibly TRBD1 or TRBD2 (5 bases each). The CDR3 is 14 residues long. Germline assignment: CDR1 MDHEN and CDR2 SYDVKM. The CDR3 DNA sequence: TGTGCCATCAGTCGGGACGACCCGGAAAATGAGCAGTTCTTC. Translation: CAISRDDPENEQFF.

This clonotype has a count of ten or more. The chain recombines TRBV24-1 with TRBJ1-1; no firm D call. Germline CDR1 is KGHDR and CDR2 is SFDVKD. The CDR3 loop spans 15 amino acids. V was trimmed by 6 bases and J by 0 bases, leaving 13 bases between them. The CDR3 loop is CATSQPLTVNTEAFF. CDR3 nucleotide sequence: TGTGCCACCAGTCAGCCACTAACAGTGAACACTGAAGCTTTCTTT.

DNA for the CDR3: TGCGCCAGCAGAATAGGCCAGGGGGCTGTCGGGGAGCTGTTTTTT. It specifies CASRIGQGAVGELFF. V gene TRBV5-1 combines with J gene TRBJ2-2; TRBD1 agrees at 8 bases. Germline assignment: CDR1 SGHRS and CDR2 YFSETQ. This CDR3 region has 15 residues. With V trimmed by 5 bases and J by 7 bases, 10 bases remained unmatched.

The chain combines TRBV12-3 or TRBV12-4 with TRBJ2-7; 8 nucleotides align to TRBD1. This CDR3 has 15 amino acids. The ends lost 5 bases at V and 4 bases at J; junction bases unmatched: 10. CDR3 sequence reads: CASSPAGTGDYEQYF. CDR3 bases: TGTGCCAGCAGTCCCGCCGGGACAGGAGATTACGAGCAGTACTTC.

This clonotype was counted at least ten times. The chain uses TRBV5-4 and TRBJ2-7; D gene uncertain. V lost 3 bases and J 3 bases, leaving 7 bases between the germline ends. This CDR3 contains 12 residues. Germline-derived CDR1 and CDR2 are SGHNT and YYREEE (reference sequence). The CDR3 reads CASSSMGYEQYF. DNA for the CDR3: TGTGCCAGCAGCTCCATGGGCTACGAGCAGTACTTC.

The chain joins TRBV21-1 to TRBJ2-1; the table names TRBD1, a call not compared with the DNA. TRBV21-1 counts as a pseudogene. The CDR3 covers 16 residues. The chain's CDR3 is CTSSQLGGGVYNEQFF. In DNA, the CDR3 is TGTACCAGCAGCCAATTGGGGGGCGGGGTATACAATGAGCAGTTCTTC.

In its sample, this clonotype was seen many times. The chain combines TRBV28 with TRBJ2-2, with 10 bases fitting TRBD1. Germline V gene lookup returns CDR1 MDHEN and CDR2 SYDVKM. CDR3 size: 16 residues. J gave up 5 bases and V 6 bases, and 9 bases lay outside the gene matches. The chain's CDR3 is CASSFARDRGTGELFF. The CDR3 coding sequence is TGTGCCAGCAGCTTCGCCCGGGACAGGGGTACCGGGGAGCTGTTTTTT. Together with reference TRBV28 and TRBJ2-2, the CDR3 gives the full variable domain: DVKVTQSSRYLVKRTGEKVFLECVQDMDHENMFWYRQDPGLGLRLIYFSYDVKMKEKGDIPEGYSVSREKKERFSLILESASTNQTSMYLCASSFARDRGTGELFFGEGSRLTVL.

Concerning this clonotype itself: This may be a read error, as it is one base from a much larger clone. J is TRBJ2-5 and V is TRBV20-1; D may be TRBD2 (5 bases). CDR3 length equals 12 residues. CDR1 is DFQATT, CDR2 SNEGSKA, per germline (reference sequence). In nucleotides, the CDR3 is TGCGGTGCTAGGCTAGCCGAAGAGACCCAGTACTTC. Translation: CGARLAEETQYF.

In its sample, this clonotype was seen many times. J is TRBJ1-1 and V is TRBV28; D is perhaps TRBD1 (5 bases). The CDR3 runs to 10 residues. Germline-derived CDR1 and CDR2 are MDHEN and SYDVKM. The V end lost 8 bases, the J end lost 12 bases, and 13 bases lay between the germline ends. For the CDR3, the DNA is TGTGCCAGCTCTGGCCGGGGGTCTTTCTTT. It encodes CASSGRGSFF.

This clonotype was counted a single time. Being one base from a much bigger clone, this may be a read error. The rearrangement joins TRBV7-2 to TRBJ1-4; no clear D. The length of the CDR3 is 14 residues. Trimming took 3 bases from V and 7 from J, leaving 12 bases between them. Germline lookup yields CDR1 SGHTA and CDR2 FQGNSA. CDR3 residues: CASSLGISSEKLFF. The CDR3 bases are TGTGCCAGCAGCTTGGGGATTTCTAGTGAAAAACTGTTTTTT.

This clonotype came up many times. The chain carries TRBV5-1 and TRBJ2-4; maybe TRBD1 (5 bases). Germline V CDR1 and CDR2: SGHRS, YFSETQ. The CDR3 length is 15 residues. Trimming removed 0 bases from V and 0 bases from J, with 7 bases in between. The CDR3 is CASSLEGVAKNIQYF. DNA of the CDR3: TGCGCCAGCAGCTTGGAAGGGGTAGCCAAAAACATTCAGTACTTC.

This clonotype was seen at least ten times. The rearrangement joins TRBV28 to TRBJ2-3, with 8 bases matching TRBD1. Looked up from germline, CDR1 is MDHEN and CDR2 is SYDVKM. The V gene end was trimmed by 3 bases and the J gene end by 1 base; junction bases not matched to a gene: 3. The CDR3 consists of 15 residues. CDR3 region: CASSFPRGRTDTQYF. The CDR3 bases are TGTGCCAGCAGTTTCCCCAGGGGGCGCACAGATACGCAGTATTTT.

The CDR3 loop is CASSSVRGMVTDTQYF. CDR3 nucleotide sequence: TGTGCCAGCAGCTCGGTCCGGGGGATGGTCACAGATACGCAGTATTTT. The genes are TRBV11-1 and TRBJ2-3; tentatively, D is TRBD2 (6 bases). Germline lookup yields CDR1 SGHAT and CDR2 FQDESV (reference sequence). The V and J ends lost 4 bases and 2 bases respectively, with 16 bases between them. This CDR3 is built from 16 residues.

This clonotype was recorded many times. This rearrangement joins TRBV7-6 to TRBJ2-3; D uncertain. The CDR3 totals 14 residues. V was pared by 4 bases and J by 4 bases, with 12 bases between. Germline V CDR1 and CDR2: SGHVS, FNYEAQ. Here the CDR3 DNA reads TGTGCCAGCAGCTCGTCCGAACCCGCAGATACGCAGTATTTT. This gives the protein CASSSSEPADTQYF.

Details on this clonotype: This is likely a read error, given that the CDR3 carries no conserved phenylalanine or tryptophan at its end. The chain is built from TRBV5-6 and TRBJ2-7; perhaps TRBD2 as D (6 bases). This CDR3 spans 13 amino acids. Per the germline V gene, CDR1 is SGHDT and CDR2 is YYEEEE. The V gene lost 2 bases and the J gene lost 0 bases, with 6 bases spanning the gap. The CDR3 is CASSFGSSYEQYS. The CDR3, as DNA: TGTGCCAGCAGCTTCGGGAGCTCCTACGAGCAGTACTCC.

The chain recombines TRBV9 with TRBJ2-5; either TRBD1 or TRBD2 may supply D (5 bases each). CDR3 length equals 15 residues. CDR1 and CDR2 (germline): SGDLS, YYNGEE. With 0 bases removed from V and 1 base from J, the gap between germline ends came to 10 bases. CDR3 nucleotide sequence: TGTGCCAGCAGCGTAGCCGGGGCCCCCCAAGAGACCCAGTACTTC. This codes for CASSVAGAPQETQYF.

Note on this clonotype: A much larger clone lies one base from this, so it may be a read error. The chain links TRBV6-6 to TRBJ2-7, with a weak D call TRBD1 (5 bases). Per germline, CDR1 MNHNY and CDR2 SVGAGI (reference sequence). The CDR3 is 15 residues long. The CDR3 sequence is CASSSLDIGTYERYF. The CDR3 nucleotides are TGTGCCAGCAGTTCCTTGGACATCGGAACCTACGAGCGGTACTTC.

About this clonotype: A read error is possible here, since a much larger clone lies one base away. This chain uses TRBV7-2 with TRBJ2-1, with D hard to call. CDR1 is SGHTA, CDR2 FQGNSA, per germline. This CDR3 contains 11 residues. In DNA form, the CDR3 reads TGTGCCAACAGCTTTTGGGATGAGCAGTTCTTC. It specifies CANSFWDEQFF. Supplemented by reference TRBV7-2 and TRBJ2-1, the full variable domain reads GAGVSQSPSNKVTEKGKDVELRCDPISGHTALYWYRQSLGQGLEFLIYFQGNSAPDKSGLPSDRFSAERTGGSVSTLTIQRTQQEDSAVYLCANSFWDEQFFGPGTRLTVL.

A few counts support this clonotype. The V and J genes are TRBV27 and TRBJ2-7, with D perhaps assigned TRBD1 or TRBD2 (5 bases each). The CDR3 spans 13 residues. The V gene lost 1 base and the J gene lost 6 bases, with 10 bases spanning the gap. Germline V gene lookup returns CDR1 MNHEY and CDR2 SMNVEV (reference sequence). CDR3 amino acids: CASSLWSGTEQYF. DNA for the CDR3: TGTGCCAGCAGTTTATGGTCAGGGACCGAGCAGTACTTC.